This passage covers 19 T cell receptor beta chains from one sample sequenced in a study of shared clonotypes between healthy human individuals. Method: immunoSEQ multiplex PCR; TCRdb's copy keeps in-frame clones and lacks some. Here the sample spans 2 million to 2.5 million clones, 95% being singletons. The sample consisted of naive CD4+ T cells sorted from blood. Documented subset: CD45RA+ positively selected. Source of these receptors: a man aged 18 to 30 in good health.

CDR3 region: CAWSSNPSDEQYF. The DNA for the CDR3 is TGTGCCTGGAGTTCGAATCCGAGCGACGAGCAGTACTTC. The rearrangement uses TRBV30 and TRBJ2-7; no clear D. Trimming removed 2 bases from V and 5 bases from J, with 13 bases in between. The CDR3 has 13 amino acids. Looked up from germline, CDR1 is GTSNPN and CDR2 is SVGIG (reference sequence).

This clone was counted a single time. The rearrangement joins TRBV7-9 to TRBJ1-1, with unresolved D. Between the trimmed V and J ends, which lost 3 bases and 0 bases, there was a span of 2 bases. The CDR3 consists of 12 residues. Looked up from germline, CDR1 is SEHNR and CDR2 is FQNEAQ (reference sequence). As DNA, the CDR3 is TGTGCCAGCAGCTTTATGAACACTGAAGCTTTCTTT. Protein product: CASSFMNTEAFF.

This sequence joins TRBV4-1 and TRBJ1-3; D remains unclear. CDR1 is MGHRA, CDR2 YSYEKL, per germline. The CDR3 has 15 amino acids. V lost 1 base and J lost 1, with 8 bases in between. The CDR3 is CASSQGGLSGNTIYF. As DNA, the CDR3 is TGCGCCAGCAGCCAAGGAGGGTTATCTGGAAACACCATATATTTT.

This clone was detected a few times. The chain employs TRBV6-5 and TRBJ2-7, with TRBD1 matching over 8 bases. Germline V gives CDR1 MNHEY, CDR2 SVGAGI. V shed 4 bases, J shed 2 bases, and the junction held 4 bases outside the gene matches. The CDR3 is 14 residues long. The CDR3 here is CASSSPDRAYEQYF. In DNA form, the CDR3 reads TGTGCCAGCAGTTCCCCGGACAGGGCCTACGAGCAGTACTTC.

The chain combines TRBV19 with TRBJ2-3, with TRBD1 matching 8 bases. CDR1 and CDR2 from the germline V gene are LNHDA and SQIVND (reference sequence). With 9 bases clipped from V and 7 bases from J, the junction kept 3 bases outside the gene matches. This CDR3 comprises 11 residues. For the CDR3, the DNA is TGTGCCAGCCACAGGGGGTATACGCAGTATTTT. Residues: CASHRGYTQYF.

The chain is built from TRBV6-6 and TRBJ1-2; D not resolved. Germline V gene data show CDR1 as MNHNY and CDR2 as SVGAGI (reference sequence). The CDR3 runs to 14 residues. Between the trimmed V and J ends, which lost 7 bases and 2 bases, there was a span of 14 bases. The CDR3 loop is CASNSNGINYGYTF. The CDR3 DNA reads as TGTGCCAGCAACTCCAATGGGATAAACTATGGCTACACCTTC.

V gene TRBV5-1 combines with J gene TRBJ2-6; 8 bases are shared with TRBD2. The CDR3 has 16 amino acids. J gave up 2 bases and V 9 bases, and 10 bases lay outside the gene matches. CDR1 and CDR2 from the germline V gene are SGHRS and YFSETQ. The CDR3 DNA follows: TGCGCCACCACCCATGGAGCGGGGGCTGGGGCCAACGTCCTGACTTTC. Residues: CATTHGAGAGANVLTF.

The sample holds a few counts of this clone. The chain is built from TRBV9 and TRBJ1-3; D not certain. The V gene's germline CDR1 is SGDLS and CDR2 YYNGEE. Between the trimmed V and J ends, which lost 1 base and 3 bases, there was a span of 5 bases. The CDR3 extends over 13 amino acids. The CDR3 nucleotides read TGTGCCAGCAGCGTAAGTGATGGAAACACCATATATTTT. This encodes CASSVSDGNTIYF.

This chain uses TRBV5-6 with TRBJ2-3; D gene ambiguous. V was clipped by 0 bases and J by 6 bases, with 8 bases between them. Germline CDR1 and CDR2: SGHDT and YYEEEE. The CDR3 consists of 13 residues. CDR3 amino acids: CASSLGDTDTQYF. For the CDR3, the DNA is TGTGCCAGCAGCTTGGGGGATACGGATACGCAGTATTTT.

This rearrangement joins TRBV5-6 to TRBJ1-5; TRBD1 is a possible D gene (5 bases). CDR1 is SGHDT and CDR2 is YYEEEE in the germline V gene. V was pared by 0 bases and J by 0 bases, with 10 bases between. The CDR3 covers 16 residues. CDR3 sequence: CASSLARAASNQPQHF. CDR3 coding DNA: TGTGCCAGCAGCTTGGCCAGGGCTGCTAGCAATCAGCCCCAGCATTTT.

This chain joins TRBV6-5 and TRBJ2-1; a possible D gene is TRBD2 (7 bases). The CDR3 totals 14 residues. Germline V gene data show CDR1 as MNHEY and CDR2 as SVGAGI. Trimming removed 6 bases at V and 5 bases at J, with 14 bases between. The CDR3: CASSLRGGNNEQFF. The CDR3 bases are TGTGCCAGCAGCCTGAGGGGGGGCAACAATGAGCAGTTCTTC.

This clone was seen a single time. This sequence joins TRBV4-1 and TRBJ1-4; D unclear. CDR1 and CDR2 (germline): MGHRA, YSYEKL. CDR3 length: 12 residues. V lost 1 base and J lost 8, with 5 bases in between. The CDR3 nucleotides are TGCGCCAGCAGCCAAGTCTGGGAAAAACTGTTTTTT. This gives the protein CASSQVWEKLFF.

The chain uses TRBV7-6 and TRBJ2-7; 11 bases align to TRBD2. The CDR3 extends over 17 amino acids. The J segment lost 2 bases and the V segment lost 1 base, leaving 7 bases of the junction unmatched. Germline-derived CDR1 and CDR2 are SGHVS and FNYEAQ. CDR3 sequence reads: CASSLVASGRFAYEQYF. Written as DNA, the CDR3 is TGTGCCAGCAGCTTAGTGGCTAGCGGGAGGTTCGCCTACGAGCAGTACTTC.

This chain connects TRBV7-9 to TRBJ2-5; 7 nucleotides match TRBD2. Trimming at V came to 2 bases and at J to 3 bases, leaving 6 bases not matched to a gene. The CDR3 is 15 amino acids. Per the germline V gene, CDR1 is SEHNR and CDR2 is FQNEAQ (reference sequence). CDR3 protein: CASSLSGGSKETQYF. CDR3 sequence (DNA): TGTGCCAGCAGCTTAAGCGGCGGGAGCAAAGAGACCCAGTACTTC. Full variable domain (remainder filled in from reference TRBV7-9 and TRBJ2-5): DTGVSQNPRHKITKRGQNVTFRCDPISEHNRLYWYRQTLGQGPEFLTYFQNEAQLEKSRLLSDRFSAERPKGSFSTLEIQRTEQGDSAMYLCASSLSGGSKETQYFGPGTRLLVL.

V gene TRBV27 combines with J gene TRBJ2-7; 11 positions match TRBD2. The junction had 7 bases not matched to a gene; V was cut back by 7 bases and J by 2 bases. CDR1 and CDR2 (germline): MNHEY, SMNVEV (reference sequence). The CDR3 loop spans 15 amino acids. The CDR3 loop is CASTRATSGAYEQYF. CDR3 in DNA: TGTGCCAGCACCCGTGCGACTAGCGGGGCCTACGAGCAGTACTTC.

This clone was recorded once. CDR3 sequence: CASSSAGSYGYTF. DNA of the CDR3: TGCGCCAGCAGCTCGGCGGGAAGCTATGGCTACACCTTC. The rearrangement joins TRBV5-1 to TRBJ1-2; D is uncertain. CDR1 SGHRS and CDR2 YFSETQ come from the germline V gene. This CDR3 is built from 13 residues. V dropped 3 bases and J dropped 4 bases, with 10 bases sitting between them.

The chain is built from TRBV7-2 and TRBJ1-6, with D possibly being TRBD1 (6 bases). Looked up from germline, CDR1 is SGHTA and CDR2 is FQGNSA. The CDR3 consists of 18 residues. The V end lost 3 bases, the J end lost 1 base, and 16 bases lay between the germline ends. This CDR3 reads CASSLGTSFLSYNSPLHF. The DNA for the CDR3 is TGTGCCAGCAGCTTGGGGACATCCTTTCTATCCTATAATTCACCCCTCCACTTT. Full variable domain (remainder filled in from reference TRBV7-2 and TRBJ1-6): GAGVSQSPSNKVTEKGKDVELRCDPISGHTALYWYRQSLGQGLEFLIYFQGNSAPDKSGLPSDRFSAERTGGSVSTLTIQRTQQEDSAVYLCASSLGTSFLSYNSPLHFGNGTRLTVT.

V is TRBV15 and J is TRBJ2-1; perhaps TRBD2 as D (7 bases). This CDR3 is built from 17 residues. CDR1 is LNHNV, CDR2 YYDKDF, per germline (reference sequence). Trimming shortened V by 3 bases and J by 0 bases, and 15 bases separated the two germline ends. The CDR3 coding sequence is TGTGCCACCAGCAGTGGCTTCGGGGGGCACTCCTACAATGAGCAGTTCTTC. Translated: CATSSGFGGHSYNEQFF.

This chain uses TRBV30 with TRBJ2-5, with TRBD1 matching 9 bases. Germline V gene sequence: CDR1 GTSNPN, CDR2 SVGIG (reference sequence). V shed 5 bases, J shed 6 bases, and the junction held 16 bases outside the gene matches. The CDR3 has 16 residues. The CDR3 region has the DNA TGTGCCTGGGACTCCGGTGGTGGGACAGGGAGGAAGACCCAGTACTTC. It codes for CAWDSGGGTGRKTQYF. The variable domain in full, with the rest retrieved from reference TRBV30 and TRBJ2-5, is SQTIHQWPATLVQPVGSPLSLECTVEGTSNPNLYWYRQAAGRGLQLLFYSVGIGQISSEVPQNLSASRPQDRQFILSSKKLLLSDSGFYLCAWDSGGGTGRKTQYFGPGTRLLVL.